This TCR beta chain was documented in a study of CD8 T cells in Susac syndrome. The study, taken as a whole, reports: The study recognized that the number of individuals in its TCR sequencing and HLA analysis was relatively small.

This clonotype turned up a few times. What it binds is not known. In germline, CDR1 is MNHNS, CDR2 SASEGT. V gave up 2 bases and J gave up 2 bases, with 13 bases separating them. This CDR3 contains 15 residues. Sequencing of TCR beta drew on CD8+ and CD4+ T cells from blood. An input of about 0.5 to 1 ug of RNA was subjected to reverse transcription using random hexamers. Multiplex PCR with immunoSEQ amplified the TCR beta CDR3 across 54 Vbeta and 13 Jbeta. One entry per CDR3 protein, called by TCRdb with MiXCR from the immunoSEQ multiplex PCR reads. Altogether approximately 80,000 distinct CDR3 sequences are present, around 90% being singletons, with the ten largest covering 0.5% to 0.6%.

Sequenced: CD8+ T cells from PBMCs. The source is a human donor with multiple sclerosis. This sequence joins TRBV6-1 and TRBJ2-7; weak D call: TRBD2 (6 bases). The CDR3 region is CASSESGGNPYEQYF. The CDR3 DNA follows: TGTGCCAGCAGTGAATCTGGCGGGAACCCCTACGAGCAGTACTTC.